What follows is one TCR beta chain and its context. CDR3 length: 15 amino acids. CDR1 is MNHEY, CDR2 SMNVEV, per germline (reference sequence). V was cut by 5 bases and J by 0 bases, with 11 bases left in between. In the authors' methods: Nucleated cell number was recorded as an estimate derived from reference gene primer amplification. Assay used: immunoSEQ multiplex PCR; TCRdb lists only in-frame clones, some missing. The V and J calls and clone size are taken from that table; D and trimming were inferred from the DNA. Altogether 300,000 to 350,000 clones are present, around 90% being singletons, with the ten largest covering 0.8% to 1.3%. The data are from a study of blood T cell repertoires in COVID-19. Background on the study: T cells, B-cell-depleted T cells, or PBMCs provided the cDNA or gDNA that served as material.

This chain links TRBV27 with TRBJ2-1; maybe TRBD2 (5 bases). This receptor was taken from a woman in her 40s with COVID-19, enrolled during active disease. Source material: peripheral blood. Written as DNA, the CDR3 is TGTGCCAGCAGTCCGGGGATTAGCTCCTACAATGAGCAGTTCTTC. It yields the protein CASSPGISSYNEQFF.